This T cell receptor (beta chain) was obtained from a study of lymphopenia after photon versus proton radiotherapy. Trimming took off 3 bases at V and 4 bases at J, with 12 bases between the two ends. The CDR3 has 15 amino acids. Germline values: CDR1 MGHRA, CDR2 YSYEKL. This clone was picked up one time. Its antigen remains unidentified. Clones were sequenced by immunoSEQ multiplex PCR, and TCRdb holds only the in-frame ones, with some missing. This sample carries roughly 13,000 clones, about 87% of them seen once, and the ten largest clones take 3% to 4%. Study-wide points: Photon-treated patients lost naive T cells and TCR diversity; proton-treated stayed stable. In patients who died, overall survival fell as post-nadir TCR diversity dropped more. Oligoclonal CD8+ Temra expansion after nadir drove photon patients' diversity drop.

The sequenced sample was peripheral blood, obtained from a patient treated with photon-based radiotherapy. This TCR was sampled from a man between 60 and 75 years old with pancreatic cancer. The gene calls are TRBV4-1 and TRBJ2-2, with TRBD1 as a possible D gene (7 bases). CDR3 sequence reads: CASSQGGQSTGELFF. The CDR3, as DNA: TGCGCCAGCAGCCAGGGGGGACAGAGCACCGGGGAGCTGTTTTTT.